This T cell receptor (beta chain) was recorded in a study of T cells in Graves' hyperthyroidism and ophthalmopathy. Diagnosis rested on symptoms, serum thyroxine and TRAb, thyroid ultrasound, and orbital computed tomography. V lost 0 bases to trimming and J lost 9 bases; unmatched junction nucleotides: 5. The CDR3 is made up of 14 amino acids. The germline CDR1 and CDR2 sequences are LNHNV and YYDKDF (reference sequence). Amplification targeted TCR beta CDR3 regions from RNA transcripts. The TCR CDR3 was amplified in a first-round RT-PCR using the HTBI primer set. TCRdb redid the calling of the multiplex PCR reads with MiXCR, one entry per CDR3 protein. The table includes fewer than 900,000 distinct CDR3 sequences, roughly a sixth detected once. At least ten counts were recorded for this clonotype.

This clonotype was sampled from a woman in her fifties or sixties with Graves' hyperthyroidism that later progressed to Graves' ophthalmopathy. Specimen: blood. This chain joins TRBV15 and TRBJ2-1; 7 nucleotides agree with TRBD2. The CDR3 spells CATSRDWGGPEQFF. Here the CDR3 DNA reads TGTGCCACCAGCAGAGATTGGGGGGGACCTGAGCAGTTCTTC.